A selection of T cell receptor beta chains follows, all from one sample in a study of blood T cell repertoires in COVID-19. Using immunoSEQ multiplex PCR, the repertoire was profiled, and TCRdb retains in-frame clones only, with some absent. The table records 150,000 to 200,000 clones, around 85% of them present only once. Sequencing used peripheral blood. The receptors here all came from a woman aged 55-69 years with acute or convalescent COVID-19. Each CDR3 is given with its conserved first and last residue. A D gene is named only where the DNA matches it firmly.

J gene,D gene,V gene,CDR3 protein
TRBJ1-4,TRBD1,TRBV9,CASSSRQGAEKLFF
TRBJ1-1,NA,TRBV3-1/TRBV3-2,CASSLRGKNTEAFF
TRBJ2-1,TRBD2,TRBV5-5,CASSYIREGRGNEQFF
TRBJ1-1,NA,TRBV7-2,CASSLFRLNTEAFF
TRBJ1-2,NA,TRBV27,CASSLHSGNLNYGYTF
TRBJ1-5,NA,TRBV19,CASSISFGPGTAANQPQHF
TRBJ1-2,NA,TRBV29-1,CSVVTANYGYTF
TRBJ1-3,TRBD1,TRBV5-5,CASSAGTGGSGNTIYF
TRBJ2-1,TRBD1,TRBV19,CASSIGRNRGVWNEQFF
TRBJ2-5,TRBD1,TRBV18,CASSRSGQGQQETQYF
TRBJ1-3,TRBD1,TRBV3-1/TRBV3-2,CASSPYRDSSGNTIYF
TRBJ2-1,TRBD2,TRBV5-1,CASSPGTSGANEQFF
TRBJ1-2,NA,TRBV15,CATSARGGSPYGYTF
TRBJ1-2,NA,TRBV28,CASSSDIVYGYTF
TRBJ1-1,NA,TRBV11-3,CASSLGRGGETEAFF
TRBJ2-1,TRBD2,TRBV11-3,CASRVVAGVYNEQFF
TRBJ2-1,TRBD2,TRBV11-3,CASSLVRASGGEQFF
TRBJ1-1,NA,TRBV6-5,CASSYLPNTEAFF
TRBJ1-4,NA,TRBV2,CASSEVRAATEKLFF
TRBJ1-4,TRBD1,TRBV3-1/TRBV3-2,CASSLRTGSNEKLFF
TRBJ1-1,NA,TRBV6-1,CASSIRENTEAFF
TRBJ1-2,TRBD1,TRBV6-2/TRBV6-3,CASSSLPGQINYGYTF